The clone carrying this T cell receptor (beta chain) was seen ten or more times. Germline V gives CDR1 SGDLS, CDR2 YYNGEE. The ends lost 0 bases at V and 6 bases at J; junction bases unmatched: 3. CDR3 length: 13 amino acids. The sample is drawn from a study of kidney transplant recipient with SARS-CoV-2 infection. In TCRdb, the reads were re-called with MiXCR into one record per CDR3 protein. The sample has approximately 250,000 distinct CDR3 sequences; 25% to 30% are singletons. The J gene is TRBJ2-7, the V gene TRBV9, with 7 bases matching TRBD2. This TCR was sampled from a male patient between 25 and 40 years old who had COVID-19 and was a kidney transplant recipient. Certain T cells may be donor cells from the graft. The material was a blood sample, obtained at baseline and on day 111 from a kidney transplant recipient. The CDR3 region is CASSVAPSGEQYF. The CDR3 nucleotides are TGTGCCAGCAGCGTAGCCCCTAGCGGCGAGCAGTACTTC.